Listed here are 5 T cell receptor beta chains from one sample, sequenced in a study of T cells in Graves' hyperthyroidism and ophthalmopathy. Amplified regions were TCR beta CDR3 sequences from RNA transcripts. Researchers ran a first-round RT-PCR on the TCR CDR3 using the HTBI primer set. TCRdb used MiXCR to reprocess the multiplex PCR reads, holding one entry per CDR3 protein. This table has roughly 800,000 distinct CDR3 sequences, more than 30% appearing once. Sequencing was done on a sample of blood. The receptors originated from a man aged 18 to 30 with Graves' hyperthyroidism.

CDR3 amino acids: CASILLAGNTEAFF. In DNA, the CDR3 is TGTGCCAGCATCTTATTGGCAGGGAACACTGAAGCTTTCTTT. The chain is built from TRBV9 and TRBJ1-1; D is ambiguous. The V end was cut by 6 bases, the J end by 1 base, with 13 bases between. The CDR3 has 14 residues. CDR1 is SGDLS and CDR2 is YYNGEE in the germline V gene.

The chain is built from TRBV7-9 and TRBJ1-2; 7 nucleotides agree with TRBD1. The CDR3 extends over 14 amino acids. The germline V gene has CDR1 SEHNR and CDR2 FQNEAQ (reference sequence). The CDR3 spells CVGSPTGTDYGYTF. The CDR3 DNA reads TGTGTCGGCAGCCCAACCGGGACAGATTATGGCTACACCTTC.

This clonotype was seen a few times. CDR3 loop: CSAPGLSSYEQYF. The CDR3 DNA reads as TGCAGTGCCCCGGGATTAAGCTCCTACGAGCAGTACTTC. The chain couples TRBV20-1 to TRBJ2-7, with D maybe TRBD2 (5 bases). The CDR3 loop spans 13 amino acids. V was trimmed by 6 bases and J by 0 bases, leaving 12 bases between them. The V gene's germline CDR1 is DFQATT and CDR2 SNEGSKA (reference sequence).

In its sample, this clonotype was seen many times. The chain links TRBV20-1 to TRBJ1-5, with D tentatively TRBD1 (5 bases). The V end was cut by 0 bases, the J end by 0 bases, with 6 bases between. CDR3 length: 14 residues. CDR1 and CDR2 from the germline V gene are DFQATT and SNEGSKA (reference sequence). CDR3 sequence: CSAREGTSNQPQHF. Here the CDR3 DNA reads TGCAGTGCTAGAGAGGGGACTAGCAATCAGCCCCAGCATTTT.

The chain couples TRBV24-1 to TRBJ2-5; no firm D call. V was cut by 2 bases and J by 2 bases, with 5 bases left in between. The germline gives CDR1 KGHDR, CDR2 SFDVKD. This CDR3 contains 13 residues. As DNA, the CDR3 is TGTGCCACCAGTGATTCTACTCAAGAGACCCAGTACTTC. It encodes CATSDSTQETQYF.